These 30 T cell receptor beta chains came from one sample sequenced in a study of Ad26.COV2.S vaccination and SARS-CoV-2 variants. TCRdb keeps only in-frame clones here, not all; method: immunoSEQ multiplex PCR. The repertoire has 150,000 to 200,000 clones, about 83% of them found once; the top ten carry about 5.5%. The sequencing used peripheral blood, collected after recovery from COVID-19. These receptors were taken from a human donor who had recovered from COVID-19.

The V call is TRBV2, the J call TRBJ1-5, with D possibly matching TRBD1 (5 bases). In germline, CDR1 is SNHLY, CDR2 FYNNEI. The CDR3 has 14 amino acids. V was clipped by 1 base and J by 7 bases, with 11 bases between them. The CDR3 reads CASSEEGLEQPQHF. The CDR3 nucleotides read TGTGCCAGCAGTGAAGAGGGACTGGAGCAGCCCCAGCATTTT.

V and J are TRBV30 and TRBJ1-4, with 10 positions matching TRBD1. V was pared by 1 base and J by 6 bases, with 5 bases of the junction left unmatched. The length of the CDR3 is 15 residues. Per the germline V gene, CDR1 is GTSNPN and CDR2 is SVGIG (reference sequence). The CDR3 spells CAWSEPGTGDEKLFF. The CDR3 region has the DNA TGTGCCTGGAGTGAACCCGGGACAGGGGATGAAAAACTGTTTTTT.

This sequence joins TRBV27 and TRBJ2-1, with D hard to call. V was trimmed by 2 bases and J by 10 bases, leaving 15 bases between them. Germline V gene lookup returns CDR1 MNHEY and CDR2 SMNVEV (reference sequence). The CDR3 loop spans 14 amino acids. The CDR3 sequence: CASSLGSWGKEQFF. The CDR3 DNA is TGTGCCAGCAGTTTAGGGTCGTGGGGTAAGGAGCAGTTCTTC.

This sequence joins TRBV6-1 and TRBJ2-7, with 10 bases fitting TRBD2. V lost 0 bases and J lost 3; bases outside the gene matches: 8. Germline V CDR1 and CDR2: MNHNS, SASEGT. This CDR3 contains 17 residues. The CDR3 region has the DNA TGTGCCAGCAGTGAAGCGCTTCCCCGGACTAGCGGCTACGAGCAGTACTTC. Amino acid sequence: CASSEALPRTSGYEQYF.

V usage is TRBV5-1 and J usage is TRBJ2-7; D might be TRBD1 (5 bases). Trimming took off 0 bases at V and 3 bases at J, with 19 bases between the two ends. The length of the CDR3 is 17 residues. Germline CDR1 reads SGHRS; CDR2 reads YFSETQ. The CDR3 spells CASSLGVSVGLGYEQYF. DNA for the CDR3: TGCGCCAGCAGCTTGGGGGTCTCAGTGGGGCTGGGCTACGAGCAGTACTTC.

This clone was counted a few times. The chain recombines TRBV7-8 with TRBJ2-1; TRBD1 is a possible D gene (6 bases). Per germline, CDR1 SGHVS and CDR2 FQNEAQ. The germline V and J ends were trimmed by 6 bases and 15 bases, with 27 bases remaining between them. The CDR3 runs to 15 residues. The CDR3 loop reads CASRQTGTPFEGLFF. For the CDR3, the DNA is TGTGCCAGCAGACAAACCGGGACACCGTTCGAGGGTCTGTTCTTC. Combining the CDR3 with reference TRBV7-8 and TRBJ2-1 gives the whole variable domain GAGVSQSPRYKVAKRGQDVALRCDPISGHVSLFWYQQALGQGPEFLTYFQNEAQLDKSGLPSDRFFAERPEGSVSTLKIQRTQQEDSAVYLCASRQTGTPFEGLFFGPGTRLTVL.

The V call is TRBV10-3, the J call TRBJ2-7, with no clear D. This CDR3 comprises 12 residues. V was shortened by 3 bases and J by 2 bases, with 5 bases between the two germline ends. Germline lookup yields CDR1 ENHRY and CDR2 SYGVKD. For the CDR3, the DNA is TGTGCCATCAGTGACACCACCTACGAGCAGTACTTC. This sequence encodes CAISDTTYEQYF.

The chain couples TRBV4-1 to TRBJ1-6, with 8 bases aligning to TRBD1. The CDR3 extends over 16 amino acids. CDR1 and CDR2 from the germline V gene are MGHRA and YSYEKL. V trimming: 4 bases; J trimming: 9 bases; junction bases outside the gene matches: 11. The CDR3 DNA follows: TGCGCCAGCAGCCCGGACAGGGCCCAATATTTTTCACCCCTCCACTTT. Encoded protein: CASSPDRAQYFSPLHF.

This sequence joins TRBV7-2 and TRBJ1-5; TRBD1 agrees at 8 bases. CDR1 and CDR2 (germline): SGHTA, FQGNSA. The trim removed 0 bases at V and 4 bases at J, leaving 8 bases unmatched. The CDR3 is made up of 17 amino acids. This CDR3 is CASSLALTRQGNQPQHF. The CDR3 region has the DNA TGTGCCAGCAGCTTAGCGCTAACCCGACAGGGGAATCAGCCCCAGCATTTT.

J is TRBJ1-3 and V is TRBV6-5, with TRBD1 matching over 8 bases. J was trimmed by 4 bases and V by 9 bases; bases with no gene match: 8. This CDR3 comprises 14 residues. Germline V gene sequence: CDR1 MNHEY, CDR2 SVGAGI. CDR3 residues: CASQQGALGNTIYF. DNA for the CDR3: TGTGCCAGTCAGCAGGGGGCGTTGGGAAACACCATATATTTT.

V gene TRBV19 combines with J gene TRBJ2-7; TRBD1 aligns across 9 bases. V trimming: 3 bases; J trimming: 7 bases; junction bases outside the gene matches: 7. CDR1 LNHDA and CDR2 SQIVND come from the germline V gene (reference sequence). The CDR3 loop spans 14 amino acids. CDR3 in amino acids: CASSITGGQGEQYF. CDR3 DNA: TGTGCCAGTAGTATCACAGGGGGCCAAGGGGAGCAGTACTTC.

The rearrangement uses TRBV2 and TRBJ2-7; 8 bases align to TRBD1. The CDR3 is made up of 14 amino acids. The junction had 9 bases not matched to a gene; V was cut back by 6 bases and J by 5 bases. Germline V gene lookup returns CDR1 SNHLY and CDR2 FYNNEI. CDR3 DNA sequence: TGTGCCAGCAGCCGGCAGGGGGCCAGCGACGAGCAGTACTTC. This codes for CASSRQGASDEQYF.

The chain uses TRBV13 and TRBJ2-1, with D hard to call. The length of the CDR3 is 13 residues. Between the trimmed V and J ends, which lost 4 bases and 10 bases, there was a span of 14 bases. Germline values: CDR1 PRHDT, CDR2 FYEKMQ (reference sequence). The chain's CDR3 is CASSSRLGNEQFF. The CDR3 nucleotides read TGTGCCAGCAGCTCCCGTTTAGGGAACGAGCAGTTCTTC.

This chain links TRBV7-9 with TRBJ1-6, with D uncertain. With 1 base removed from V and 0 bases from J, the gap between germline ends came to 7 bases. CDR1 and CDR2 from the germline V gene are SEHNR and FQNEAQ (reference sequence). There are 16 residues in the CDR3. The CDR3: CASSLGKNSYNSPLHF. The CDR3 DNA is TGTGCCAGCAGCTTAGGAAAGAACTCCTATAATTCACCCCTCCACTTT. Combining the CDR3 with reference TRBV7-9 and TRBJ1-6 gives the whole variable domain DTGVSQNPRHKITKRGQNVTFRCDPISEHNRLYWYRQTLGQGPEFLTYFQNEAQLEKSRLLSDRFSAERPKGSFSTLEIQRTEQGDSAMYLCASSLGKNSYNSPLHFGNGTRLTVT.

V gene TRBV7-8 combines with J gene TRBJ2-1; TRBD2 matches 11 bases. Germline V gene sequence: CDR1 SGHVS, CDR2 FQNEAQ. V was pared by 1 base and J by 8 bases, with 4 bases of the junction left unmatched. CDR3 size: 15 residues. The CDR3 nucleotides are TGTGCCAGCAGCTTAGTAGCGGGAGGGCTCCATGAGCAGTTCTTC. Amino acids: CASSLVAGGLHEQFF. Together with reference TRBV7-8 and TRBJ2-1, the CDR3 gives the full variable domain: GAGVSQSPRYKVAKRGQDVALRCDPISGHVSLFWYQQALGQGPEFLTYFQNEAQLDKSGLPSDRFFAERPEGSVSTLKIQRTQQEDSAVYLCASSLVAGGLHEQFFGPGTRLTVL.

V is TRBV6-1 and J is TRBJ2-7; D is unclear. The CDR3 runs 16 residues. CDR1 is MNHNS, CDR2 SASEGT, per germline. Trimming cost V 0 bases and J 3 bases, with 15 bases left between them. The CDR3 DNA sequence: TGTGCCAGCAGTGAAGCAGACCAGCCCGCCCTCTACGAGCAGTACTTC. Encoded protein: CASSEADQPALYEQYF.

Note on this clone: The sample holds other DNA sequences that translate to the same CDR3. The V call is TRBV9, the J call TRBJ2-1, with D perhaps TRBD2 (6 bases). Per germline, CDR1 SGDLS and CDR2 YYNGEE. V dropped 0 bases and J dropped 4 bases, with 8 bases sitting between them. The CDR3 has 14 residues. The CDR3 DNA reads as TGTGCCAGCAGCGTAGCCAGCGGGTACAATGAGCAGTTCTTC. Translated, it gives CASSVASGYNEQFF. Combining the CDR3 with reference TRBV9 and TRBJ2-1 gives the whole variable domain DSGVTQTPKHLITATGQRVTLRCSPRSGDLSVYWYQQSLDQGLQFLIQYYNGEERAKGNILERFSAQQFPDLHSELNLSSLELGDSALYFCASSVASGYNEQFFGPGTRLTVL.

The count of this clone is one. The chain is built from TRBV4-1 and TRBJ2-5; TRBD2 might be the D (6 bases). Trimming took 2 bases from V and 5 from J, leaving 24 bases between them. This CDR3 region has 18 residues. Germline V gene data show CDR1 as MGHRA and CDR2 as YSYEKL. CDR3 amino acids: CASSQIIAGRGAGETQYF. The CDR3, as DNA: TGCGCCAGCAGCCAAATCATCGCGGGGCGCGGGGCGGGGGAGACCCAGTACTTC.

CDR3: CAISAGRDRGDGYTF. For the CDR3, the DNA is TGTGCCATCAGTGCCGGGCGGGACAGGGGGGATGGCTACACCTTC. This chain connects TRBV10-3 to TRBJ1-2; 11 nucleotides align to TRBD1. The ends lost 4 bases at V and 6 bases at J; junction bases unmatched: 7. The CDR3 contains 15 residues. The germline V gene encodes CDR1 ENHRY and CDR2 SYGVKD.

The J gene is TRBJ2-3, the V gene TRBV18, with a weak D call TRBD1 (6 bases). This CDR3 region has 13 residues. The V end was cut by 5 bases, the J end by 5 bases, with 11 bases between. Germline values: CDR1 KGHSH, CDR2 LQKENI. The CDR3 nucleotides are TGTGCCAGCTCATCTTCAGGGGTAGATACGCAGTATTTT. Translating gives CASSSSGVDTQYF.

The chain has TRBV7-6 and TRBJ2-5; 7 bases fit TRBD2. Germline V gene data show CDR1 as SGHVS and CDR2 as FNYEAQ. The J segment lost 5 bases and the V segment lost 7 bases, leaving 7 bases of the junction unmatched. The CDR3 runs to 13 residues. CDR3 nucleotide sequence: TGTGCCAGCAACACTCAGGGAGGGGAGACCCAGTACTTC. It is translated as CASNTQGGETQYF.

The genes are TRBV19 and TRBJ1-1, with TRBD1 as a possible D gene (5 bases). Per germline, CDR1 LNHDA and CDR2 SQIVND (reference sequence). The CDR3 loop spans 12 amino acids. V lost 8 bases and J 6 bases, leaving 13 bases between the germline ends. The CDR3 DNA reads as TGTGCCAGTCGGCCAGGGCGTGCTGAAGCTTTCTTT. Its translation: CASRPGRAEAFF. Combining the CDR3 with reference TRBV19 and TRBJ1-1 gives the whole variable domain DGGITQSPKYLFRKEGQNVTLSCEQNLNHDAMYWYRQDPGQGLRLIYYSQIVNDFQKGDIAEGYSVSREKKESFPLTVTSAQKNPTAFYLCASRPGRAEAFFGQGTRLTVV.

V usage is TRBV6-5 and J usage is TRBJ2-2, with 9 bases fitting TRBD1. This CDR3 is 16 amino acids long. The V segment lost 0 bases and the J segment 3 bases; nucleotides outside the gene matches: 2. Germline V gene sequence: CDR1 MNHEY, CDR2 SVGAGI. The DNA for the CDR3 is TGTGCCAGCAGTTACTCAGGGACAGGGTACACCGGGGAGCTGTTTTTT. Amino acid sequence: CASSYSGTGYTGELFF.

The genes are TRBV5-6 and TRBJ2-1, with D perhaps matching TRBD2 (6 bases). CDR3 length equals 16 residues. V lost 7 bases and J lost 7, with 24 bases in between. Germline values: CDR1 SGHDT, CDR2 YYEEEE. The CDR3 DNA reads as TGTGCCAGCGGCGATACGACACTAGCACCTAGTAATGAGCAGTTCTTC. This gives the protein CASGDTTLAPSNEQFF.

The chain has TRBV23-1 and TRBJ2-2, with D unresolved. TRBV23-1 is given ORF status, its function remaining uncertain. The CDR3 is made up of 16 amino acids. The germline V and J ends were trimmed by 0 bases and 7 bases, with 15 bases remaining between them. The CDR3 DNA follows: TGCGCCAGCAGTCAATCGAAGAGTACGGGCCACGGGGAGCTGTTTTTT. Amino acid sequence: CASSQSKSTGHGELFF.

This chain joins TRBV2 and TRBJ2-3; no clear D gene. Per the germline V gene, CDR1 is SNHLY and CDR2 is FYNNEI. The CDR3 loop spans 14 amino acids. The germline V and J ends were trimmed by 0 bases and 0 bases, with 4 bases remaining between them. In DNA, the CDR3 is TGTGCCAGCAGTGAAGCGCGGAGCACAGATACGCAGTATTTT. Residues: CASSEARSTDTQYF.

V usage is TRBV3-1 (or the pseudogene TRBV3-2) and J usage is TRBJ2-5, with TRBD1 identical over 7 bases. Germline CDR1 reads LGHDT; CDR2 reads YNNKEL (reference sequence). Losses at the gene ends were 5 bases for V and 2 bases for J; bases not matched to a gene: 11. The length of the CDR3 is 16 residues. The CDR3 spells CASSSRQGKEQETQYF. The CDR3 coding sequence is TGTGCCAGCAGCTCCCGACAGGGAAAGGAACAAGAGACCCAGTACTTC.

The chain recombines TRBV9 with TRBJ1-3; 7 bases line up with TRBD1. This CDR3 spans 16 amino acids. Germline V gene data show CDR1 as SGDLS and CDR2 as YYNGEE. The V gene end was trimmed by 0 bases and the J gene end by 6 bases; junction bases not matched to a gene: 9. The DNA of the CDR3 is TGTGCCAGCAGCGTAGAAGGAAGACAGGGTGTAAACACCATATATTTT. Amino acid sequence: CASSVEGRQGVNTIYF.

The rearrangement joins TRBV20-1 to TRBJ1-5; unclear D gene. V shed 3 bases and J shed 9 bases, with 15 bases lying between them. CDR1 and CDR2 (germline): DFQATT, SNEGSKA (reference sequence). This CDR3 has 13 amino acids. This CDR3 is CSASGGNSPPQHF. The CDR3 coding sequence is TGCAGTGCTAGTGGAGGCAATTCTCCGCCCCAGCATTTT.

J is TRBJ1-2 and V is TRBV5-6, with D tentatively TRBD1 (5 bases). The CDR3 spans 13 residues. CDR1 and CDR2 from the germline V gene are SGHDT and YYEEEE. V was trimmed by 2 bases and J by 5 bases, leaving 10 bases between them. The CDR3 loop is CASSFPTEYGYTF. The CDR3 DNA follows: TGTGCCAGCAGCTTCCCGACAGAATATGGCTACACCTTC.